Presented here are 6 T cell receptor beta chains from one specimen sequenced in a study of shared clonotypes between healthy human individuals. Assay: immunoSEQ multiplex PCR; the TCRdb copy retains only in-frame clones and omits some. The repertoire has over a million clones, around 98% of them found once; the top ten carry 0.4% to 0.45%. The sequenced material came from naive CD4+ T cells sorted from blood. Subset indicated: CD45RA+ positively selected. These receptors all come from a man younger than 40 in good health.

The rearrangement links TRBV7-9 to TRBJ2-7; TRBD1 aligns across 10 bases. The CDR3 spans 14 residues. Germline trimming cut 4 bases from V and 4 bases from J; bases unmatched to any gene: 4. CDR1 is SEHNR, CDR2 FQNEAQ, per germline (reference sequence). The CDR3 bases are TGTGCCAGCAGCTCGGGACAGGGGCGGTACGAGCAGTACTTC. Translating it yields CASSSGQGRYEQYF.

This clone has just one count. The chain couples TRBV29-1 to TRBJ1-4, with D tentatively TRBD1 (5 bases). Germline V CDR1 and CDR2: SQVTM, ANQGSEA. The CDR3 covers 13 residues. V shed 7 bases and J shed 8 bases, with 17 bases lying between them. DNA of the CDR3: TGCAGCGCCCGCCGGGGCACGGGGGAAAAACTGTTTTTT. The encoded protein is CSARRGTGEKLFF.

The V and J genes are TRBV6-6 and TRBJ2-1, with TRBD2 identical over 11 bases. Germline CDR1 is MNHNY and CDR2 is SVGAGI (reference sequence). V shed 0 bases and J 6 bases; nucleotides not matched to a gene: 1. The CDR3 is 15 residues long. Here the CDR3 DNA reads TGTGCCAGCAGTTACTCGCTAGCGGGAGGCAATGAGCAGTTCTTC. Translating gives CASSYSLAGGNEQFF.

The chain joins TRBV9 to TRBJ2-7; 7 bases are shared with TRBD1. This CDR3 comprises 15 residues. The J segment lost 4 bases and the V segment lost 0 bases, leaving 7 bases of the junction unmatched. The germline gives CDR1 SGDLS, CDR2 YYNGEE. CDR3 bases: TGTGCCAGCAGCGTAGAAGGGGGCGCAACATACGAGCAGTACTTC. Translation: CASSVEGGATYEQYF.

The chain carries TRBV10-3 and TRBJ2-5; 10 positions match TRBD1. This CDR3 spans 13 amino acids. Germline V CDR1 and CDR2: ENHRY, SYGVKD. With 7 bases clipped from V and 6 bases from J, the junction kept 5 bases outside the gene matches. DNA for the CDR3: TGTGCCATCACCCGGGACAGGGGACAGACCCAGTACTTC. It specifies CAITRDRGQTQYF.

The chain joins TRBV12-5 to TRBJ2-1; possibly TRBD2 for D (5 bases). The CDR3 sequence is 15 residues long. From germline, CDR1 is LGHNT and CDR2 FRNRAP. V was clipped by 0 bases and J by 1 base, with 7 bases between them. The CDR3 region has the DNA TGTGCTAGTGGTTTGGTGGCGGGTTCCTACAATGAGCAGTTCTTC. Translated: CASGLVAGSYNEQFF. The full variable domain, its missing parts supplied by reference TRBV12-5 and TRBJ2-1, is DARVTQTPRHKVTEMGQEVTMRCQPILGHNTVFWYRQTMMQGLELLAYFRNRAPLDDSGMPKDRFSAEMPDATLATLKIQPSEPRDSAVYFCASGLVAGSYNEQFFGPGTRLTVL.